This TCR beta chain was found in a study of early T cells in non-severe SARS-CoV-2 infection. In the library, individual cDNA molecules carried attached unique molecular identifiers. TCRdb re-derived calls from the 5' RACE reads in MiXCR, one entry per CDR3 protein. The table lists about 57,000 distinct CDR3 sequences, 10% of them singletons. This clonotype showed up many times. CDR3 length equals 15 residues. V lost 2 bases and J 6 bases, leaving 13 bases between the germline ends. Germline V gene lookup returns CDR1 SGHVS and CDR2 FQNEAQ. The genes are TRBV7-8 and TRBJ2-2; TRBD2 might be the D (5 bases). The sequenced material came from whole blood. This receptor was taken from an adult who was a healthcare worker with PCR-confirmed SARS-CoV-2 infection or an uninfected control (not recorded which). The CDR3: CASSLTTGGAGELFF. CDR3 nucleotide sequence: TGTGCCAGCAGCTTAACCACTGGAGGCGCCGGGGAGCTGTTTTTT.